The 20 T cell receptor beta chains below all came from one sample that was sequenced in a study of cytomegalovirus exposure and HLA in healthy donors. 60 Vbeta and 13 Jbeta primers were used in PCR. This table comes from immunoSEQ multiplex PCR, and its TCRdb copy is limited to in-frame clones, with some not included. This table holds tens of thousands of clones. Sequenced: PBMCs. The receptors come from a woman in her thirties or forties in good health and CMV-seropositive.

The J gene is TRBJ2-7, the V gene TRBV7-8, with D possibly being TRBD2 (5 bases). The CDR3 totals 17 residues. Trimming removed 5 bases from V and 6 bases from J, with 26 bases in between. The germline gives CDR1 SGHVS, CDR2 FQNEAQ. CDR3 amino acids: CASSPHRRLRPLGEQYF. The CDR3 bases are TGTGCCAGCAGCCCTCATCGGAGACTAAGGCCCCTGGGCGAGCAGTACTTC.

The DNA of the CDR3 is TGCGCCAGCAGCCCCCAGGGAATCCCCCTGCCCTATGGCTACACCTTC. Its protein product is CASSPQGIPLPYGYTF. This chain joins TRBV4-1 and TRBJ1-2; D may be TRBD1 (5 bases). Germline assignment: CDR1 MGHRA and CDR2 YSYEKL. The CDR3 runs to 16 residues. V lost 4 bases and J lost 4, with 19 bases in between.

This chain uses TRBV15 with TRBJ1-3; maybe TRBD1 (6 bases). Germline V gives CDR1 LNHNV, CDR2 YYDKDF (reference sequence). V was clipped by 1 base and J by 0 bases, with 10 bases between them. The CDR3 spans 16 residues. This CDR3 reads CATSRGGGYSGNTIYF. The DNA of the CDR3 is TGTGCCACCAGCAGAGGGGGGGGCTACTCTGGAAACACCATATATTTT.

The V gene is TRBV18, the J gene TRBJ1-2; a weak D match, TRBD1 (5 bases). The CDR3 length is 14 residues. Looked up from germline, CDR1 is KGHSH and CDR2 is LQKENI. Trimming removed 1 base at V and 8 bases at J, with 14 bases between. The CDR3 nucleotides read TGTGCCAGCTCACCACAGCACGGGGGTCGAGGCTACACCTTC. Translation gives CASSPQHGGRGYTF.

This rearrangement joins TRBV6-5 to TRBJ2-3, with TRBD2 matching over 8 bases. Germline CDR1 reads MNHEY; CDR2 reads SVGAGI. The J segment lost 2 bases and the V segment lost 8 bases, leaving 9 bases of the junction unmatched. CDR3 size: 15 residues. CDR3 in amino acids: CASCGREAHTDTQYF. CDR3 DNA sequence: TGTGCCAGCTGTGGGCGGGAGGCCCACACAGATACGCAGTATTTT.

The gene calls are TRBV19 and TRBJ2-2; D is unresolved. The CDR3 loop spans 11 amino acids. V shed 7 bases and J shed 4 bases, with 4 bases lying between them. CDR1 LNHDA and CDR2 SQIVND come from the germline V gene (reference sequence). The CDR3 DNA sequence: TGTGCCAGTATGAGCACCGGGGAGCTGTTTTTT. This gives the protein CASMSTGELFF.

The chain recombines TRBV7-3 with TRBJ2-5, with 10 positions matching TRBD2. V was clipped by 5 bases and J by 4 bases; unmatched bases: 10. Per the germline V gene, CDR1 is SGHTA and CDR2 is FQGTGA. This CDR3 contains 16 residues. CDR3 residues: CASSKTGEREGETQYF. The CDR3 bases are TGTGCCAGCAGCAAAACCGGGGAGCGGGAGGGAGAGACCCAGTACTTC.

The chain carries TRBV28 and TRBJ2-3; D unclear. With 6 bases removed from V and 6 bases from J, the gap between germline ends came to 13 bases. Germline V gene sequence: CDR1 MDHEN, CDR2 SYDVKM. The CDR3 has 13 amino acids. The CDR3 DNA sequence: TGTGCCAGCAGGAGGCCAAGTGGGGATACGCAGTATTTT. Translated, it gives CASRRPSGDTQYF.

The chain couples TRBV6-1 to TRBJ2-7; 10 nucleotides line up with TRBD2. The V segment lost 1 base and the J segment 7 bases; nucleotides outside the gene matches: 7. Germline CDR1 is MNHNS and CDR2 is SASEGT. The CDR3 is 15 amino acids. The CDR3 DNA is TGTGCCAGCAGTGAAGAGCGGGAGGGCCCCCGGGAGCAGTACTTC. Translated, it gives CASSEEREGPREQYF.

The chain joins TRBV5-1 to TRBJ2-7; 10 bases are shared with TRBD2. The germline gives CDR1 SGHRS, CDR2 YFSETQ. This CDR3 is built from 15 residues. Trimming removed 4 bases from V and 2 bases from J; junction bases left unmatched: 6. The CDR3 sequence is CASSRTSGTTYEQYF. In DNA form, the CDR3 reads TGCGCCAGCAGCAGGACTAGCGGTACGACCTACGAGCAGTACTTC.

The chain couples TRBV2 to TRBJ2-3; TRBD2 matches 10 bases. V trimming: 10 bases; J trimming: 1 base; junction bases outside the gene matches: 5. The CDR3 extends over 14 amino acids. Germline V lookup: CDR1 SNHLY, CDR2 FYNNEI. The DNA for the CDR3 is TGTGCCACAAAGCGGGAGGGGGGCACAGATACGCAGTATTTT. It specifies CATKREGGTDTQYF. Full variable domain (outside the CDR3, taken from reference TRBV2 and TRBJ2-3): EPEVTQTPSHQVTQMGQEVILRCVPISNHLYFYWYRQILGQKVEFLVSFYNNEISEKSEIFDDQFSVERPDGSNFTLKIRSTKLEDSAMYFCATKREGGTDTQYFGPGTRLTVL.

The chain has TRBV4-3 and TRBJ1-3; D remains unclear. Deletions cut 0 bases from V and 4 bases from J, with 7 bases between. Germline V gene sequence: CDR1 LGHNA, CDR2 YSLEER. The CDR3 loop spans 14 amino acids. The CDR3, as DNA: TGCGCCAGCAGCCAAGAAAGCGGGGGAAACACCATATATTTT. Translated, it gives CASSQESGGNTIYF.

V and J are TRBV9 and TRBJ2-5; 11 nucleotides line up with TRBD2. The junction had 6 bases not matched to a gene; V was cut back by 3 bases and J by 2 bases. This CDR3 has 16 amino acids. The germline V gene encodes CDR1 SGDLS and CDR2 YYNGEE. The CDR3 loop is CASSAGTSGFQETQYF. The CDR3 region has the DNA TGTGCCAGCAGCGCAGGGACTAGCGGTTTTCAAGAGACCCAGTACTTC.

CDR3 loop: CASRVTAYQETQYF. CDR3 coding DNA: TGTGCCAGCAGAGTGACAGCGTACCAAGAGACCCAGTACTTC. The chain carries TRBV2 and TRBJ2-5; possibly TRBD1 for D (5 bases). Germline loops: CDR1 SNHLY, CDR2 FYNNEI. Trimming left V 6 bases short and J 0 bases short, with 11 bases between. CDR3 length equals 14 residues.

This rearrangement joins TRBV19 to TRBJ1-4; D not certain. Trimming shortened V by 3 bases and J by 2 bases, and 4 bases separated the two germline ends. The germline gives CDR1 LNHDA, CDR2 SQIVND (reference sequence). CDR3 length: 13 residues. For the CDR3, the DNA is TGTGCCAGTAGTATTTCTACTAATGAAAAACTGTTTTTT. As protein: CASSISTNEKLFF.

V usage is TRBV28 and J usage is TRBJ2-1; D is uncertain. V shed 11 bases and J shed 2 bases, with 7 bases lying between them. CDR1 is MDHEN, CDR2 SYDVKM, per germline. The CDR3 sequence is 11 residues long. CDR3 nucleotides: TGTGCCGGCCGAACCTACAATGAGCAGTTCTTC. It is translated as CAGRTYNEQFF.

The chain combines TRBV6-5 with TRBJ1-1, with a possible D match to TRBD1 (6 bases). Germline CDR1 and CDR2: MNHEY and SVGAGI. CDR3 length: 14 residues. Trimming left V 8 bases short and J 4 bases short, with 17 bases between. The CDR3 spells CASAGGARGTEAFF. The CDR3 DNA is TGTGCCAGCGCCGGGGGGGCAAGGGGCACTGAAGCTTTCTTT.

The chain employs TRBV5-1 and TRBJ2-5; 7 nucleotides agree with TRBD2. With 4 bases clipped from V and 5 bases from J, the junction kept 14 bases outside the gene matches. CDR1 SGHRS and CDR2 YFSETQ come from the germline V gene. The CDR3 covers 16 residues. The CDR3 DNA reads TGCGCCAGCAGCGGAACGACTAGCAGGAGTGGGGAGACCCAGTACTTC. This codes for CASSGTTSRSGETQYF.

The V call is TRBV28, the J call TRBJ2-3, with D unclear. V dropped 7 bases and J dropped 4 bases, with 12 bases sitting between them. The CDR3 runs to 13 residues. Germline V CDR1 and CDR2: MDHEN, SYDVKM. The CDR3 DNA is TGTGCCAGCACCCCAGTTACAGCAGATACGCAGTATTTT. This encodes CASTPVTADTQYF.

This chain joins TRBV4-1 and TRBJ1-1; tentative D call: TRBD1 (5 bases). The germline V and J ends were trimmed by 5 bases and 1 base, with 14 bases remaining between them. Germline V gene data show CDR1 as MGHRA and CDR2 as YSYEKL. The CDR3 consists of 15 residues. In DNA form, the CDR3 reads TGCGCCAGCAGCTACAAGGGGAGGGAGAACACTGAAGCTTTCTTT. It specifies CASSYKGRENTEAFF.